Listed here are 5 T cell receptor beta chains from one sample, sequenced in a study of identifying expanded T cells in peripheral blood. Libraries were prepared by immunoSEQ multiplex PCR; TCRdb keeps only in-frame clonotypes and omits some of them. The profile shows around 100,000 clones, about 89% of them singletons. Material for sequencing was blood. Receptor source: a person between 18 and 70 years old in good health.

V gene TRBV4-1 combines with J gene TRBJ2-5; D is perhaps TRBD2 (6 bases). CDR3 length: 15 amino acids. Germline loops: CDR1 MGHRA, CDR2 YSYEKL. Trimming stripped 4 bases from V and 2 bases from J, with 14 bases between. The CDR3 DNA follows: TGCGCCAGCAGCCTGCGCGGGGAGGCACAAGAGACCCAGTACTTC. Protein: CASSLRGEAQETQYF.

In its sample, this clone was seen once. The J gene is TRBJ1-2, the V gene TRBV19, with TRBD1 matching over 9 bases. Per the germline V gene, CDR1 is LNHDA and CDR2 is SQIVND (reference sequence). J was trimmed by 4 bases and V by 5 bases; bases with no gene match: 5. The CDR3 runs 14 residues. In DNA, the CDR3 is TGTGCCAGTAGTCGGACAGGGGTACTCTATGGCTACACCTTC. Amino acid sequence: CASSRTGVLYGYTF.

V gene TRBV27 combines with J gene TRBJ1-1; D is perhaps TRBD1 (5 bases). Germline lookup yields CDR1 MNHEY and CDR2 SMNVEV (reference sequence). This CDR3 region has 15 residues. V was trimmed by 6 bases and J by 1 base, leaving 15 bases between them. The CDR3 protein is CASSDNKGRNTEAFF. The CDR3 region has the DNA TGTGCCAGCAGCGACAACAAGGGACGGAACACTGAAGCTTTCTTT.

The chain recombines TRBV5-1 with TRBJ2-5; 11 positions match TRBD2. The CDR3 extends over 15 amino acids. Trimming at V came to 5 bases and at J to 5 bases, leaving 8 bases not matched to a gene. Germline V gene lookup returns CDR1 SGHRS and CDR2 YFSETQ. The CDR3: CASSLSGGGEETQYF. DNA of the CDR3: TGCGCCAGCAGTCTTAGCGGGGGGGGCGAGGAGACCCAGTACTTC.

V usage is TRBV2 and J usage is TRBJ1-3; perhaps TRBD1 as D (5 bases). Per germline, CDR1 SNHLY and CDR2 FYNNEI. The length of the CDR3 is 13 residues. Trimming cost V 7 bases and J 7 bases, with 14 bases left between them. CDR3 sequence reads: CASMRQGRNTIYF. The CDR3, as DNA: TGTGCCAGCATGCGGCAGGGACGGAACACCATATATTTT. The whole variable domain, remainder taken from reference TRBV2 and TRBJ1-3, is EPEVTQTPSHQVTQMGQEVILRCVPISNHLYFYWYRQILGQKVEFLVSFYNNEISEKSEIFDDQFSVERPDGSNFTLKIRSTKLEDSAMYFCASMRQGRNTIYFGEGSWLTVV.